This is a list of T cell receptor beta chains from one sample in a study of breast tumors, draining lymph nodes, adjacent tissues. TCRdb reprocessed the multiplex PCR reads via MiXCR and lists one record per CDR3 protein. The profile covers approximately 130,000 distinct CDR3 sequences, with about 20% appearing a single time and about 2% taken by the ten largest. Sequencing input: axillary lymph node tissue. The receptors were sampled from a female donor with breast cancer. Some clones in this sample may be carry-over from other donors' samples. CDR3s include the opening cysteine and the closing phenylalanine or tryptophan. The D gene is left open where the match is weak. Size is stated for part of the rows, as once, few or many counts, or as a class when the clone is expanded.

12,-,TRBJ2-7,many,TRBV5-8,CASSFRGYEQYF,TGTGCCAGCAGCTTCAGGGGCTACGAGCAGTACTTC
15,TRBD1,TRBJ2-7,many,TRBV6-1,CASSEYWTGGFEQYF,TGTGCCAGCAGTGAATACTGGACAGGGGGCTTCGAGCAGTACTTC
12,-,TRBJ1-2,-,TRBV6-2/TRBV6-3,CASSLRDYGYTF,TGTGCCAGCAGCTTGCGGGACTATGGCTACACCTTC
14,TRBD2,TRBJ2-7,many,TRBV5-1,CASSIGGSSYEQYF,TGCGCCAGCAGCATAGGCGGGAGCTCCTACGAGCAGTACTTC
17,-,TRBJ2-1,few,TRBV3-1,CASSRGDSRRSYNEQFF,TGTGCCAGCAGCCGGGGCGACTCGCGCCGCTCCTACAATGAGCAGTTCTTC
15,TRBD1,TRBJ2-1,-,TRBV6-5,CASSYGQGVRNEQFF,TGTGCCAGCAGTTACGGACAGGGGGTAAGAAATGAGCAGTTCTTC
13,-,TRBJ2-3,many,TRBV28,CASTSISTDTQYF,TGTGCCAGCACCTCCATCAGCACAGATACGCAGTATTTT
16,TRBD2,TRBJ2-2,many,TRBV15,CATSRGREWGTGELFF,TGTGCCACCAGCCGCGGGCGGGAGTGGGGCACCGGGGAGCTGTTTTTT
17,-,TRBJ2-7,many,TRBV28,CASMKSVRGREKDEQYF,TGTGCCAGCATGAAGTCGGTGCGAGGACGGGAGAAGGACGAGCAGTACTTC
16,-,TRBJ2-7,many,TRBV3-1,CASSPSGTGSSYEQYF,TGTGCCAGCAGCCCAAGCGGAACAGGGAGCTCCTACGAGCAGTACTTC
13,-,TRBJ2-6,many,TRBV19,CASTGVGANVLTF,TGTGCCAGTACAGGGGTAGGGGCCAACGTCCTGACTTTC
13,-,TRBJ2-2,many,TRBV12-3/TRBV12-4,CASKERNTGELFF,TGTGCCAGCAAAGAGAGGAACACCGGGGAGCTGTTTTTT
13,-,TRBJ1-2,many,TRBV19,CASSIRQDYGYTF,TGTGCCAGTAGTATCCGACAGGACTATGGCTACACCTTC
14,-,TRBJ1-3,many,TRBV20-1,CSAATGISGNTIYF,TGCAGTGCCGCTACCGGGATCTCTGGAAACACCATATATTTT
11,-,TRBJ2-1,many,TRBV20-1,CSAVSAYEQFF,TGCAGTGCTGTAAGCGCCTATGAGCAGTTCTTC
14,-,TRBJ2-5,many,TRBV6-1,CASRTLGGRETQYF,TGTGCCAGCAGAACCCTAGGGGGTCGGGAGACCCAGTACTTC
15,-,TRBJ1-3,-,TRBV11-2,CASSLTGIRGNTVYF,TGTGCCAGCAGCCTTACAGGGATACGTGGAAACACCGTATATTTT
17,-,TRBJ2-2,-,TRBV6-1,CASRAPPPYPNTGELFF,TGTGCCAGCAGAGCCCCCCCCCCCTACCCGAACACCGGGGAGCTGTTTTTT
13,-,TRBJ2-7,few,TRBV28,CASSLQALEGQYF,TGTGCCAGCAGTTTACAGGCTTTGGAGGGGCAGTACTTC
16,TRBD2,TRBJ2-2,many,TRBV5-1,CASRVPGLANTGELFF,TGCGCCAGCAGGGTGCCGGGACTAGCGAACACCGGGGAGCTGTTTTTT
15,-,TRBJ2-7,many,TRBV6-6,CATYPSGQGSYEQYF,TGTGCCACCTACCCCTCGGGGCAGGGCTCCTACGAGCAGTACTTC
16,-,TRBJ2-7,many,TRBV15,CATSRDYGGSSYEQYF,TGTGCCACCAGCAGAGATTATGGGGGAAGCTCCTACGAGCAGTACTTC
16,-,TRBJ2-3,-,TRBV7-2,CASRVPGTSAADTQYF,TGTGCCAGCAGAGTCCCCGGGACATCCGCGGCAGATACGCAGTATTTT
13,TRBD1,TRBJ1-2,many,TRBV12-3/TRBV12-4,CASSFNRGEGYTF,TGTGCCAGCAGTTTTAACAGGGGCGAAGGCTACACCTTC
12,-,TRBJ2-1,many,TRBV12-3/TRBV12-4,CASRRLGDEQFF,TGTGCCAGCAGGAGACTAGGCGATGAGCAGTTCTTC
13,TRBD2,TRBJ2-1,many,TRBV10-2,CASASGSHNEQFF,TGCGCCAGCGCTAGCGGGTCCCACAATGAGCAGTTCTTC